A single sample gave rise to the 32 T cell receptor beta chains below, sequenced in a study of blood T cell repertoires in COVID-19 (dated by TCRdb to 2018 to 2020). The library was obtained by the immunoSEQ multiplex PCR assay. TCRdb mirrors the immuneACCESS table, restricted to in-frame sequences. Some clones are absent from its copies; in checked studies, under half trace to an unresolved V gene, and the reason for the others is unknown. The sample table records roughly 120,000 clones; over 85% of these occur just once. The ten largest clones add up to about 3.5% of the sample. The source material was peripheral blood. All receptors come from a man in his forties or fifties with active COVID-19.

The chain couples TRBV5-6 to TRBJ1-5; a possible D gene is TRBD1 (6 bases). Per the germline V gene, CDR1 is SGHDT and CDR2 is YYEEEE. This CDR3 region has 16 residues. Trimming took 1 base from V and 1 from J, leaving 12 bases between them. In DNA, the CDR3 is TGTGCCAGCAGCTTGAGGGGGGGGGAGAGCAATCAGCCCCAGCATTTT. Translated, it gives CASSLRGGESNQPQHF.

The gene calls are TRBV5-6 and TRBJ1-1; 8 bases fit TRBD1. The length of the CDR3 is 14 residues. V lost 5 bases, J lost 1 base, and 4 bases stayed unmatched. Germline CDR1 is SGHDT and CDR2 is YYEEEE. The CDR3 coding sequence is TGTGCCAGCAGTCACGGGACAGGGAACACTGAAGCTTTCTTT. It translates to CASSHGTGNTEAFF.

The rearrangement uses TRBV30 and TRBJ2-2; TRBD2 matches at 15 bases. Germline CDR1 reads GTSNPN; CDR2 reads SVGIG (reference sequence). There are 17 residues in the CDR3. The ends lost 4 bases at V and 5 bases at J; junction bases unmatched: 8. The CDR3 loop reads CAWNSGLAGGGTGELFF. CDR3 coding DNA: TGTGCCTGGAATTCGGGACTAGCGGGAGGCGGAACCGGGGAGCTGTTTTTT.

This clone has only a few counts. DNA for the CDR3: TGTGCCAGCTCATCGACTCAGGGGGCGCGGGAGACCCAGTACTTC. Amino acids: CASSSTQGARETQYF. This chain connects TRBV18 to TRBJ2-5, with 8 bases lining up with TRBD1. Trimming at V came to 5 bases and at J to 5 bases, leaving 10 bases not matched to a gene. This CDR3 comprises 15 residues. The germline V gene encodes CDR1 KGHSH and CDR2 LQKENI.

CDR3 sequence: CASSSGSRGNSPLHF. DNA for the CDR3: TGTGCCAGCTCGTCCGGGTCTAGAGGGAATTCACCCCTCCACTTT. The V call is TRBV19, the J call TRBJ1-6, with D hard to call. Trimming removed 9 bases at V and 7 bases at J, with 19 bases between. The V gene's germline CDR1 is LNHDA and CDR2 SQIVND (reference sequence). This CDR3 is 15 amino acids long. The whole variable domain, filled in from reference TRBV19 and TRBJ1-6, reads DGGITQSPKYLFRKEGQNVTLSCEQNLNHDAMYWYRQDPGQGLRLIYYSQIVNDFQKGDIAEGYSVSREKKESFPLTVTSAQKNPTAFYLCASSSGSRGNSPLHFGNGTRLTVT.

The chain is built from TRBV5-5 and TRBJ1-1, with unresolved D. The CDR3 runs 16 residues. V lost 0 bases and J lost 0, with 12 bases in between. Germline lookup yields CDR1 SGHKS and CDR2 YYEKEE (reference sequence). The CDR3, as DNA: TGTGCCAGCAGCTTGGATCGAGGGCTGCTGAACACTGAAGCTTTCTTT. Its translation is CASSLDRGLLNTEAFF.

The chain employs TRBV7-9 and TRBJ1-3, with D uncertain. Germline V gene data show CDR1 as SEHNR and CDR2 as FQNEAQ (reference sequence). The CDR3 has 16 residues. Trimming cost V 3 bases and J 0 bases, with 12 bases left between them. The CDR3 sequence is CASSFSLALSGNTIYF. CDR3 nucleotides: TGTGCCAGCAGCTTTTCCCTCGCACTCTCTGGAAACACCATATATTTT.

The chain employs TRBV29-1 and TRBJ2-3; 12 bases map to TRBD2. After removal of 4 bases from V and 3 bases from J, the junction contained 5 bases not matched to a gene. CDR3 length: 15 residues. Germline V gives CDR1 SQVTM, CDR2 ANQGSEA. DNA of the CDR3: TGCAGCGTTGCAACCGGGACTAGCGGGACAGATACGCAGTATTTT. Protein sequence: CSVATGTSGTDTQYF.

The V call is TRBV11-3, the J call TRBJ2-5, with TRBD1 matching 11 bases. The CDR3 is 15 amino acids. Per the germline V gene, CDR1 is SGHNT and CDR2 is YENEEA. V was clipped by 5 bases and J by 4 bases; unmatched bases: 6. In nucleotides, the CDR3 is TGTGCCAGCAGCATCGGACAGGGGGCATCAGAGACCCAGTACTTC. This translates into CASSIGQGASETQYF.

In DNA, the CDR3 is TGCGCCAGCAGCTTAGGGAGTAGAAACACCATATATTTT. This codes for CASSLGSRNTIYF. The chain employs TRBV4-1 and TRBJ1-3; no firm D call. Between the trimmed V and J ends, which lost 5 bases and 5 bases, there was a span of 10 bases. The CDR3 contains 13 residues. Germline assignment: CDR1 MGHRA and CDR2 YSYEKL.

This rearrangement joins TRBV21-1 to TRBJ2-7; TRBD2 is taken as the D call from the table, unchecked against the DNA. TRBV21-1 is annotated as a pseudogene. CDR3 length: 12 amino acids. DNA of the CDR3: TGTGCCACCATGGACGGGACCTACGAGCAGTACGTC. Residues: CATMDGTYEQYV.

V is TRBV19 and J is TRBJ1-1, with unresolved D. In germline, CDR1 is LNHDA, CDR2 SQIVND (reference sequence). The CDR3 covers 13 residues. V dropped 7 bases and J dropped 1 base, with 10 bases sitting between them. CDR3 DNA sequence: TGTGCCAGTAAGCCCCAGCGGAACACTGAAGCTTTCTTT. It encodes CASKPQRNTEAFF. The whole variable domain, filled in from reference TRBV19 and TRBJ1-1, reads DGGITQSPKYLFRKEGQNVTLSCEQNLNHDAMYWYRQDPGQGLRLIYYSQIVNDFQKGDIAEGYSVSREKKESFPLTVTSAQKNPTAFYLCASKPQRNTEAFFGQGTRLTVV.

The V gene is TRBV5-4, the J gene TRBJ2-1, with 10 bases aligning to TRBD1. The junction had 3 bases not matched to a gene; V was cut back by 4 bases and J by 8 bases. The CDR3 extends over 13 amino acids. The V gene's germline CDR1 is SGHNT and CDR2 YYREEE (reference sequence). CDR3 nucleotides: TGTGCCAGCAGCGGGACAGGGGATCATGAGCAGTTCTTC. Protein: CASSGTGDHEQFF.

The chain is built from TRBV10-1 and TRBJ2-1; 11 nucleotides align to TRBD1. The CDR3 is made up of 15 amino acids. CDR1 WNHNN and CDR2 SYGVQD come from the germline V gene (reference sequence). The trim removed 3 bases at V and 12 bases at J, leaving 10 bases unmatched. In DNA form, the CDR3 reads TGCGCCAGCAGTGACTCTCGGACAGGGGGCGGTTTGCAGTTCTTC. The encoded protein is CASSDSRTGGGLQFF.

The DNA for the CDR3 is TGTGCCAGCAACGCTGTCAGGGTAACGGACTATGGCTACACCTTC. Translation gives CASNAVRVTDYGYTF. The V and J genes are TRBV6-5 and TRBJ1-2, with D possibly TRBD1 on 5 matching bases. Trimming shortened V by 7 bases and J by 3 bases, and 18 bases separated the two germline ends. The germline gives CDR1 MNHEY, CDR2 SVGAGI. The CDR3 runs 15 residues.

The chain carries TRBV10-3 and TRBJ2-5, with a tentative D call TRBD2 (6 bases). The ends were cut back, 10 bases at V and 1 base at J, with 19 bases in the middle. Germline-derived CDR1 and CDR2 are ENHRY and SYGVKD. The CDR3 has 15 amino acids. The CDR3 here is CANYVYHGGQETQYF. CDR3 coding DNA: TGTGCCAACTACGTATACCACGGGGGCCAAGAGACCCAGTACTTC.

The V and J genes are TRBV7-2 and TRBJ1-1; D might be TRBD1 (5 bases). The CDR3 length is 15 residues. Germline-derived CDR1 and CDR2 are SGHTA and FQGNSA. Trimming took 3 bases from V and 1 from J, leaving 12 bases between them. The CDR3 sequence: CASSFKQATNTEAFF. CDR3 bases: TGTGCCAGCAGCTTTAAACAGGCGACGAACACTGAAGCTTTCTTT.

The CDR3 coding sequence is TGTGCCAGCACCCAAGGGCAAAGATATGGCTACACCTTC. It translates to CASTQGQRYGYTF. V usage is TRBV7-9 and J usage is TRBJ1-2; no reliable D call. This CDR3 comprises 13 residues. In germline, CDR1 is SEHNR, CDR2 FQNEAQ (reference sequence). V was trimmed by 7 bases and J by 5 bases, leaving 14 bases between them.

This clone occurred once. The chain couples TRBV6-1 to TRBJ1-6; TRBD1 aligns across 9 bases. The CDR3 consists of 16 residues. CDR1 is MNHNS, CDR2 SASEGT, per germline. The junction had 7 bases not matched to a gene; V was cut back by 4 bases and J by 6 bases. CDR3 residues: CASSATPGQGNSPLHF. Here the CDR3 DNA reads TGTGCCAGCAGTGCTACCCCGGGACAGGGTAATTCACCCCTCCACTTT.

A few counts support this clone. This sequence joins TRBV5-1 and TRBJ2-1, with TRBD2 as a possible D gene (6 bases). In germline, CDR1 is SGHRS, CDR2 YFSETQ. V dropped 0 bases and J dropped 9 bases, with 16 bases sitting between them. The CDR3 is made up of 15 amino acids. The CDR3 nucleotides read TGCGCCAGCAGCTTGGATGCGGGGCGTTCCGGTGAGCAGTTCTTC. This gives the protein CASSLDAGRSGEQFF.

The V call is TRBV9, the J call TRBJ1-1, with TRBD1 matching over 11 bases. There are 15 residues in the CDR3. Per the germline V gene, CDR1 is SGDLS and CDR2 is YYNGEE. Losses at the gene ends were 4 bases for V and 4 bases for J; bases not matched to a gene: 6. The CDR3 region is CASSSQGQGGTEAFF. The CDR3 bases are TGTGCCAGCAGCTCCCAGGGACAGGGGGGCACTGAAGCTTTCTTT.

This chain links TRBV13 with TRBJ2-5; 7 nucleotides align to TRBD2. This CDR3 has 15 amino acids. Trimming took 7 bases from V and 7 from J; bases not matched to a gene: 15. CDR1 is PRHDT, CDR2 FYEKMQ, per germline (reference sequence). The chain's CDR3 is CASNRLGRELSTQYF. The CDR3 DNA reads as TGTGCCAGCAATCGGCTAGGGCGGGAGTTGTCGACCCAGTACTTC. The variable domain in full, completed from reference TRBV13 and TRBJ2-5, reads AAGVIQSPRHLIKEKRETATLKCYPIPRHDTVYWYQQGPGQDPQFLISFYEKMQSDKGSIPDRFSAQQFSDYHSELNMSSLELGDSALYFCASNRLGRELSTQYFGPGTRLLVL.

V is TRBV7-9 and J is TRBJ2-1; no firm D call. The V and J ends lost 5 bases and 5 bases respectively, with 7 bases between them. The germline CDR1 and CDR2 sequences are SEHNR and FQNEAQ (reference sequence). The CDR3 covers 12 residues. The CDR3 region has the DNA TGTGCCAGCAGCCCTATTGACAATGAGCAGTTCTTC. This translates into CASSPIDNEQFF.

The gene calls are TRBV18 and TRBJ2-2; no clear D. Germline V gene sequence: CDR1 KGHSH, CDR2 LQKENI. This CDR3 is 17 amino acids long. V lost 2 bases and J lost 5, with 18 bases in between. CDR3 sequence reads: CASSPKAHLAVTGELFF. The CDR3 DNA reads TGTGCCAGCTCACCAAAGGCACATTTAGCAGTAACCGGGGAGCTGTTTTTT. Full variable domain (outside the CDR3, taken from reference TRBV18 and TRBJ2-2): NAGVMQNPRHLVRRRGQEARLRCSPMKGHSHVYWYRQLPEEGLKFMVYLQKENIIDESGMPKERFSAEFPKEGPSILRIQQVVRGDSAAYFCASSPKAHLAVTGELFFGEGSRLTVL.

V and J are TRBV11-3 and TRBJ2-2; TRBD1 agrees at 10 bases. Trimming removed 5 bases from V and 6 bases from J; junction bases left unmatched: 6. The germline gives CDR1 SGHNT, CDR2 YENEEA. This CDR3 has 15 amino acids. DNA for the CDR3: TGTGCCAGCAGCCCCGGACAGGGGGAATCCGGGGAGCTGTTTTTT. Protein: CASSPGQGESGELFF.

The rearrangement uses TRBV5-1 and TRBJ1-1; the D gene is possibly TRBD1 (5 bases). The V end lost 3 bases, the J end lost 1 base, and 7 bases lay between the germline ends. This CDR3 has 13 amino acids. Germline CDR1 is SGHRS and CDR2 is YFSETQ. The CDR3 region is CASSSTGNTEAFF. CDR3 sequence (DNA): TGCGCCAGCAGCTCCACAGGGAACACTGAAGCTTTCTTT.

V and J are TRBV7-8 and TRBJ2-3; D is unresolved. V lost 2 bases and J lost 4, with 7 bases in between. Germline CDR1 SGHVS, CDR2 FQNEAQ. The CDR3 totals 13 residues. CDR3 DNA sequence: TGTGCCAGCAGCTTACTATCCCCAGATACGCAGTATTTT. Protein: CASSLLSPDTQYF.

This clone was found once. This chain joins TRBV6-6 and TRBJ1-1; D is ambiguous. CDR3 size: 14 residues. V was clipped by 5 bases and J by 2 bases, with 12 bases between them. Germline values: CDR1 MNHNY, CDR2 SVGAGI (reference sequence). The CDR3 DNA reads TGTGCCAGCAGTAGGCACGGACTTAACACTGAAGCTTTCTTT. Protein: CASSRHGLNTEAFF.

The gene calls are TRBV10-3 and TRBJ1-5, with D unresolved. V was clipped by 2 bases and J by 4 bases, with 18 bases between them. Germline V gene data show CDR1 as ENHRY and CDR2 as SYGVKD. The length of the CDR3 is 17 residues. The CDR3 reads CAISEIELRGKNQPQHF. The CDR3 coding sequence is TGTGCCATCAGTGAGATCGAGCTAAGAGGGAAGAATCAGCCCCAGCATTTT.

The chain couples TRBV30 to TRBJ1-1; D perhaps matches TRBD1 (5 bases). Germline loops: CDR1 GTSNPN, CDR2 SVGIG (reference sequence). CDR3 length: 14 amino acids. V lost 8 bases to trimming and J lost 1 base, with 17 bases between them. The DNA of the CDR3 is TGTGCCCGGGGACTCCTGGCTAAGAACACTGAAGCTTTCTTT. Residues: CARGLLAKNTEAFF.

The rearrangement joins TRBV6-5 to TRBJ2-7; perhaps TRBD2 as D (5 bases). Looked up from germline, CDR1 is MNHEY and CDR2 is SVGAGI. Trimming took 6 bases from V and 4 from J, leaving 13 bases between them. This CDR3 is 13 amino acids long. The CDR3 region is CASSAGLSYEQYF. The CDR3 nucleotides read TGTGCCAGCAGCGCCGGACTGTCGTACGAGCAGTACTTC.

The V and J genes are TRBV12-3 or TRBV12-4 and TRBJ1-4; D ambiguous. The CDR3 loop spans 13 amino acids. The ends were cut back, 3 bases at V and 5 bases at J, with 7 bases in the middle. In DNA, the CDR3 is TGTGCCAGCAGTTTTGGGGAGAATGAAAAACTGTTTTTT. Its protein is CASSFGENEKLFF.